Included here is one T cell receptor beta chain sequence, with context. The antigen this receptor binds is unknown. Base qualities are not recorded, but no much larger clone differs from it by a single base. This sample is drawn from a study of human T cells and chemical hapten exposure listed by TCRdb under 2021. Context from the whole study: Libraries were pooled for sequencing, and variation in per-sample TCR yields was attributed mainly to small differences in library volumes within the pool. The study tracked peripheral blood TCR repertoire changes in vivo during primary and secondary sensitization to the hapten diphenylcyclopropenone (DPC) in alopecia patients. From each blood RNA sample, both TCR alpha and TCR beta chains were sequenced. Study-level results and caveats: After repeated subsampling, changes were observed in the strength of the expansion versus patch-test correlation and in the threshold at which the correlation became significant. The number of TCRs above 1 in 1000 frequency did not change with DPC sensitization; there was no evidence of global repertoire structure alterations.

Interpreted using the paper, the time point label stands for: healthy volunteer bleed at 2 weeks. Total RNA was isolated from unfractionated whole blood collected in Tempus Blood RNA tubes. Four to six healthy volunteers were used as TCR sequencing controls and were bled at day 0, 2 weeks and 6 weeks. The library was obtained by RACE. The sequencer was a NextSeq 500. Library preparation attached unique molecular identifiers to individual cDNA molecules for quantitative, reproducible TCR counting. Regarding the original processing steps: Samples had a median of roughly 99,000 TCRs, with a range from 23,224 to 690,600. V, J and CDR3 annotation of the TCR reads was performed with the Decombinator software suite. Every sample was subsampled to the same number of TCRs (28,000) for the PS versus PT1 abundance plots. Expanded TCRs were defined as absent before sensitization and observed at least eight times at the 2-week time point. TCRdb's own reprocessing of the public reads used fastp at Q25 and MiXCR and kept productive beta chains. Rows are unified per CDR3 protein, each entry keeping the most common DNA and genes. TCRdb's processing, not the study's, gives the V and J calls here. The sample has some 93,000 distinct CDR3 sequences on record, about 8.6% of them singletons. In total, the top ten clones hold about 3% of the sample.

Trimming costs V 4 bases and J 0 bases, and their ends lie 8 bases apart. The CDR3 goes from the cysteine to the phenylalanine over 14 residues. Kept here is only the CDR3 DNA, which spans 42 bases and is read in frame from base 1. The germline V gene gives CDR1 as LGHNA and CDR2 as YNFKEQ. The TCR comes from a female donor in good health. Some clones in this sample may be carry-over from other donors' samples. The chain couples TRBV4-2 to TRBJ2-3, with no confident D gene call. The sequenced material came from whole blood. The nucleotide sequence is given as TGTGCCAGCAGCCGAGCCAAAAGCACAGATACGCAGTATTTT. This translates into CASSRAKSTDTQYF.